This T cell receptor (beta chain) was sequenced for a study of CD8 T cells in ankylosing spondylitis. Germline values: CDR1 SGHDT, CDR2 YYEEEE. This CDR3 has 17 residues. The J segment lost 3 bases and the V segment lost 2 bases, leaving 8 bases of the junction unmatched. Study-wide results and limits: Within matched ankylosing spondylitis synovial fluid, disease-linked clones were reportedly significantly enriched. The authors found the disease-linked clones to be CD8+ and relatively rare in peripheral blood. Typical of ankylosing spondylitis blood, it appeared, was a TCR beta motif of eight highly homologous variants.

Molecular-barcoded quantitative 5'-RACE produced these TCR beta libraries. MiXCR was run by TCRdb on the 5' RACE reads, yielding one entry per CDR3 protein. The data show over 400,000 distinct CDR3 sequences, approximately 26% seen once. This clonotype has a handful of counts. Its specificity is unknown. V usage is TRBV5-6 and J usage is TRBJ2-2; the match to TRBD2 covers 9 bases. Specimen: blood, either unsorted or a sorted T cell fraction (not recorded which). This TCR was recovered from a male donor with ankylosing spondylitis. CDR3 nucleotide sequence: TGTGCCAGCAGCTTCGACTTAGCGGGAGAGGACACCGGGGAGCTGTTTTTT. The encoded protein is CASSFDLAGEDTGELFF.